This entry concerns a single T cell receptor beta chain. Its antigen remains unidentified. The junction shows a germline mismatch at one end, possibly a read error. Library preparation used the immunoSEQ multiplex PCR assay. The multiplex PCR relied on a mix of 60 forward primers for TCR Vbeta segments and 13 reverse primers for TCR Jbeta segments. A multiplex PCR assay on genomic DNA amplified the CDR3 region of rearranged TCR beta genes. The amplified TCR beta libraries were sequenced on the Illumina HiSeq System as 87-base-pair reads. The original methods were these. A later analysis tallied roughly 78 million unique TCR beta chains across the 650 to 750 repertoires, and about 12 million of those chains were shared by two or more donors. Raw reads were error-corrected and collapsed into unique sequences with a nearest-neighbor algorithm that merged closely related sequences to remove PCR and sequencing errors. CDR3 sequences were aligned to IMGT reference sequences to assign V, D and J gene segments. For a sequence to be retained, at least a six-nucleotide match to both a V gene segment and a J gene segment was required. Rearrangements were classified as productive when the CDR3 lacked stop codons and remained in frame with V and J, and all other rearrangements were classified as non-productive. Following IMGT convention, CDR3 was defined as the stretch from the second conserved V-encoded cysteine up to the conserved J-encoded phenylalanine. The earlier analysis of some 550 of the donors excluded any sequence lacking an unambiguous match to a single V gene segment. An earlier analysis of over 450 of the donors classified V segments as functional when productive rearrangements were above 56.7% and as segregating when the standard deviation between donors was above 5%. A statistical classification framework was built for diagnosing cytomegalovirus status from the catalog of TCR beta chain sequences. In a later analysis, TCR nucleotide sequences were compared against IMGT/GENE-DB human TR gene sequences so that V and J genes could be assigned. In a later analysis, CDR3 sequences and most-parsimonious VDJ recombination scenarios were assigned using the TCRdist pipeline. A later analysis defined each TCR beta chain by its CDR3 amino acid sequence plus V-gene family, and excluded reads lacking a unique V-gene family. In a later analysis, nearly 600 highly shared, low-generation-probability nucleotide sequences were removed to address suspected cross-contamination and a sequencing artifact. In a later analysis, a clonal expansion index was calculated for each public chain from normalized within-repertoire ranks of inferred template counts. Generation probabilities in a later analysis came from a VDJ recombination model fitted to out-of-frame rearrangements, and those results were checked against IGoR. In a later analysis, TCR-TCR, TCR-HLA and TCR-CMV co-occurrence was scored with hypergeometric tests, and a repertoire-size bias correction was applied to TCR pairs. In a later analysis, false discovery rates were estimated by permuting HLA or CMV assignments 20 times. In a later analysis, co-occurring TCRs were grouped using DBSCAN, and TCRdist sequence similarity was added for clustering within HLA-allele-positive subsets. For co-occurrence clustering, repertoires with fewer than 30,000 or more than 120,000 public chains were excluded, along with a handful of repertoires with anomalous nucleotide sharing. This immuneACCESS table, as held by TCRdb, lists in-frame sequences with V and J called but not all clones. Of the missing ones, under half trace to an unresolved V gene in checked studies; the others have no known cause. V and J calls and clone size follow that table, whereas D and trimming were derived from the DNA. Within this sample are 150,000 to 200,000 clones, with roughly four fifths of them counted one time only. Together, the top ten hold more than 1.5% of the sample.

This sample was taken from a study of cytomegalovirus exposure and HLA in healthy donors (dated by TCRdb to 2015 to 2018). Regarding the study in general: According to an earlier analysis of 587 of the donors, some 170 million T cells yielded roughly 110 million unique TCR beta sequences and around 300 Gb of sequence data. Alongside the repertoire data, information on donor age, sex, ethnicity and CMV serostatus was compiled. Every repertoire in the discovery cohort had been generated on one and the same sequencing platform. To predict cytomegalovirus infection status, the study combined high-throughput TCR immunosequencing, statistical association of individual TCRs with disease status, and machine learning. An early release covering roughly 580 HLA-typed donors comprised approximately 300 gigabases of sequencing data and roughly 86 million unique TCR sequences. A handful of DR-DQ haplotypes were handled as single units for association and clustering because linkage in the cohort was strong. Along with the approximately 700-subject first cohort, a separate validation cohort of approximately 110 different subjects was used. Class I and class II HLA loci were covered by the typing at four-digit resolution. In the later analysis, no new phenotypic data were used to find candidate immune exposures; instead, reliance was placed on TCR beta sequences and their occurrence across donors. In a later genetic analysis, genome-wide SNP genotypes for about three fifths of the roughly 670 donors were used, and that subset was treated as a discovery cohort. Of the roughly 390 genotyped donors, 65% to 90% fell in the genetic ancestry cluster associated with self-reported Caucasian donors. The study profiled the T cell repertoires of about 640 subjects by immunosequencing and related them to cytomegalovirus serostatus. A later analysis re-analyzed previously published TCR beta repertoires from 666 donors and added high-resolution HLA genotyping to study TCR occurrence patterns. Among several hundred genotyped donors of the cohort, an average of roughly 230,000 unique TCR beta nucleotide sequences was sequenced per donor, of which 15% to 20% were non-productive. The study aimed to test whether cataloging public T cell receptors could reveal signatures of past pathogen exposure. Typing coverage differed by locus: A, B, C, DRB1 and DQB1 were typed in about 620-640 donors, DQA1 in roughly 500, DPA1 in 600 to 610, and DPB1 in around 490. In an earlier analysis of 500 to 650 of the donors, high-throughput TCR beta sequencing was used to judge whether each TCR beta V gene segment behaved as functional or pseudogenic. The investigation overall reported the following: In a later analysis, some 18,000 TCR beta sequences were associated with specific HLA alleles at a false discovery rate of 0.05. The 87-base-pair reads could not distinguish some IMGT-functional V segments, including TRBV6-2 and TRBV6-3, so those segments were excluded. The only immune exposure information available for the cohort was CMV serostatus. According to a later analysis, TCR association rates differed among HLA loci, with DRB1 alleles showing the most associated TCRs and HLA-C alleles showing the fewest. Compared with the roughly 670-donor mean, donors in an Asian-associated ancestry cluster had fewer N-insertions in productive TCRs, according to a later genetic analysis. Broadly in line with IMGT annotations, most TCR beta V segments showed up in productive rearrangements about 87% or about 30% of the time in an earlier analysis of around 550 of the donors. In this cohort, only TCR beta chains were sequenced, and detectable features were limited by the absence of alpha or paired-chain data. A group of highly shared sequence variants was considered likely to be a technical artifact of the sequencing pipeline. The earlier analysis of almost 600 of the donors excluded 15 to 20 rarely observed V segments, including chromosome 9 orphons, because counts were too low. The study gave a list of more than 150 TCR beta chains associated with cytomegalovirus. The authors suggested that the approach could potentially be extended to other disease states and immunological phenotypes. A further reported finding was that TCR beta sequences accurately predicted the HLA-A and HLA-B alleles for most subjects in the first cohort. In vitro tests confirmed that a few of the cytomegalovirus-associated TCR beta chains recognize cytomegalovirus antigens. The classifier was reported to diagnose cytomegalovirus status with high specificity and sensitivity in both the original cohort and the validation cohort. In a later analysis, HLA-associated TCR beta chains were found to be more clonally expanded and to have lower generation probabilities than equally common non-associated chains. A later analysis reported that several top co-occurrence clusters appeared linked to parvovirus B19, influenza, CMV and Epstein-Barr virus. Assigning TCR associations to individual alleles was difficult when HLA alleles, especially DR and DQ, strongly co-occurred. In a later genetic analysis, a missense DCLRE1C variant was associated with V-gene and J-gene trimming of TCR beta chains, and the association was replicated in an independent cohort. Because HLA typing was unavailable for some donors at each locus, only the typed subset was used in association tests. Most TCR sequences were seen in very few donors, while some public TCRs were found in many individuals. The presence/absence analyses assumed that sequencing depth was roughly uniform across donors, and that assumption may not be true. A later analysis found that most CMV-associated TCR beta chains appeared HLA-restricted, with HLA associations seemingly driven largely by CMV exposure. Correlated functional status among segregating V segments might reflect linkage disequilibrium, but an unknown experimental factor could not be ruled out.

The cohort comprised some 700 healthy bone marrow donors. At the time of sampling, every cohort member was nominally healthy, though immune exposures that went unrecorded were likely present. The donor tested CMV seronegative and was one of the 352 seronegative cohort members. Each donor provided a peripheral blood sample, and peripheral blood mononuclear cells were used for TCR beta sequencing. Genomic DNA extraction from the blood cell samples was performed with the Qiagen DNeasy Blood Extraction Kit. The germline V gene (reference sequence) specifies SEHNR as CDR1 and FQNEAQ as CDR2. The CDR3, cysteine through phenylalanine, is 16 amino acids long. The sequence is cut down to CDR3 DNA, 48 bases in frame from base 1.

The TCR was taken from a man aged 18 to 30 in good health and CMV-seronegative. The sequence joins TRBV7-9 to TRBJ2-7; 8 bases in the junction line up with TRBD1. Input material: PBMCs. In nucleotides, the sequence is TGTTCCAGCAGCTTAAGTGGACAGGGCAGGTCCTACGAGCAGTACTTC. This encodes CSSSLSGQGRSYEQYF.